These 5 T cell receptor beta chains were all obtained from the same sample, sequenced in a study of cytomegalovirus exposure and HLA in healthy donors. A multiplex PCR was run with 60 Vbeta primers and 13 Jbeta primers. Here immunoSEQ multiplex PCR was the method, and the copy in TCRdb shows in-frame clones only, minus some. The sample has around 100,000 clones; 84% are singletons. Sequenced: PBMCs. Receptor source: a woman aged 18-29 years in good health and CMV-seropositive.

This clone was seen a few times. The V gene is TRBV18, the J gene TRBJ2-7; D unclear. This CDR3 has 12 amino acids. CDR1 and CDR2 from the germline V gene are KGHSH and LQKENI. Trimming pared 5 bases from V and 4 bases from J, leaving 9 bases between. The chain's CDR3 is CASSETEYEQYF. The CDR3 bases are TGTGCCAGCTCAGAAACAGAGTACGAGCAGTACTTC.

Here the CDR3 DNA reads TGTGCCAGCAGTGAAAGGTCAGGGAAACAGTATTTT. This sequence encodes CASSERSGKQYF. The V and J genes are TRBV6-1 and TRBJ2-3, with D perhaps TRBD1 (5 bases). Trimming took 2 bases from V and 12 from J, leaving 12 bases between them. The CDR3 loop spans 12 amino acids. Germline lookup yields CDR1 MNHNS and CDR2 SASEGT.

Here the CDR3 DNA reads TGTGCCAGCAGTGAAATTGGCAGGGACTATGGCTACACCTTC. Amino acids: CASSEIGRDYGYTF. The chain is built from TRBV6-1 and TRBJ1-2, with D perhaps matching TRBD1 (5 bases). CDR3 length: 14 residues. The V end was cut by 2 bases, the J end by 3 bases, with 10 bases between. Per the germline V gene, CDR1 is MNHNS and CDR2 is SASEGT.

This clone came up a few times. The V gene is TRBV10-2, the J gene TRBJ2-7; 7 nucleotides match TRBD2. The CDR3 extends over 15 amino acids. Trimming removed 2 bases from V and 3 bases from J; junction bases left unmatched: 7. Germline CDR1 and CDR2: WSHSY and SAAADI. The CDR3 DNA sequence: TGCGCCAGCAGTGAGGACCCTAGCGGTTTCTACGAGCAGTACTTC. Encoded protein: CASSEDPSGFYEQYF.

The V gene is TRBV4-1, the J gene TRBJ1-5; TRBD1 is a possible D gene (5 bases). Trimming took 1 base from V and 0 from J, leaving 7 bases between them. The CDR3 has 15 amino acids. Per the germline V gene, CDR1 is MGHRA and CDR2 is YSYEKL. CDR3 nucleotide sequence: TGCGCCAGCAGCCAAGGACAGACTAGCAATCAGCCCCAGCATTTT. Translation gives CASSQGQTSNQPQHF.